This TCR beta chain emerged from a study of CD8 T cells in ankylosing spondylitis. The study's findings and limits: Peripheral blood samples showed relatively rare disease-linked clones, and these clones were CD8+. Earlier work had already found some motif variants in reactive arthritis synovial fluid and blood. Blood of patients with ankylosing spondylitis appeared to be characterized by a TCR beta motif of 8 or 9 highly homologous variants.

From germline, CDR1 is DFQATT and CDR2 SNEGSKA (reference sequence). The V and J ends lost 4 bases and 9 bases respectively, with 16 bases between them. This CDR3 has 12 residues. To note about this clonotype: Its antigen is unidentified.

Molecular-barcoded quantitative 5'-RACE produced these TCR beta libraries. TCRdb re-called the 5' RACE reads with MiXCR, one entry per CDR3 protein. The sample shows roughly 700,000 distinct CDR3 sequences, roughly 19% of them seen only once. The TCR sequence derives from a male donor with ankylosing spondylitis. Sequencing was done on a sample of blood, either unsorted or a sorted T cell fraction (not recorded which). V and J are TRBV20-1 and TRBJ2-7; D is possibly TRBD1 (6 bases). The CDR3 loop is CSANRDGAGQYF. The CDR3 region has the DNA TGCAGTGCTAACAGGGACGGCGCCGGGCAGTACTTC.